The 32 T cell receptor beta chains in this list originate from one sample, sequenced in a study of blood T cells in healthy people across ages. With a J-beta primer mix and a sample-barcoded 5' primer, a second PCR ran 7 to 11 cycles. TCRdb re-called the 5' RACE reads through MiXCR, storing one row per CDR3 protein. Here the sample spans more than 900,000 distinct CDR3 sequences, approximately 26% being singletons. These same data were also listed under a study on T cells of mothers and their children.

The sample comprised blood. Receptors originate from a girl aged 2 to 9 in good health.

J is TRBJ1-1 and V is TRBV29-1; no reliable D call. CDR1 and CDR2 from the germline V gene are SQVTM and ANQGSEA. V was cut by 4 bases and J by 0 bases, with 6 bases left in between. CDR3 length: 12 residues. CDR3 sequence reads: CSVVTMNTEAFF. For the CDR3, the DNA is TGCAGCGTTGTTACCATGAACACTGAAGCTTTCTTT.

There are many counts of this clonotype. The chain carries TRBV7-3 and TRBJ2-1; 11 bases map to TRBD1. Germline assignment: CDR1 SGHTA and CDR2 FQGTGA. The CDR3 runs to 14 residues. V shed 5 bases and J 10 bases; nucleotides not matched to a gene: 7. CDR3: CASSPGTGGSEQFF. The CDR3, as DNA: TGTGCCAGCAGCCCCGGGACAGGGGGATCGGAGCAGTTCTTC.

The rearrangement links TRBV7-2 to TRBJ2-1; D is perhaps TRBD1 (5 bases). The CDR3 consists of 14 residues. CDR1 is SGHTA, CDR2 FQGNSA, per germline. The V and J ends lost 7 bases and 2 bases respectively, with 12 bases between them. In DNA, the CDR3 is TGTGCCAGCATCCATGACAGCCCCTACAATGAGCAGTTCTTC. Its protein is CASIHDSPYNEQFF.

The CDR3 nucleotides read TGCAGTGCTAGAGATCAAACTTTTAGGAGTGGCTACACCTTC. As protein: CSARDQTFRSGYTF. The V gene is TRBV20-1, the J gene TRBJ1-2; the D is unclear. CDR3 length equals 14 residues. Germline V CDR1 and CDR2: DFQATT, SNEGSKA (reference sequence). With 0 bases removed from V and 7 bases from J, the gap between germline ends came to 15 bases.

This clonotype was detected a few times. The chain uses TRBV12-3 or TRBV12-4 and TRBJ1-2, with TRBD1 matching 10 bases. J gave up 8 bases and V 8 bases, and 14 bases lay outside the gene matches. This CDR3 is 15 amino acids long. For the CDR3, the DNA is TGTGCCAGCCGTTGGGACAGGGGATCGACCGACGGCTACACCTTC. This codes for CASRWDRGSTDGYTF.

The chain couples TRBV25-1 to TRBJ1-2; TRBD1 aligns across 7 bases. Germline CDR1 MGHDK, CDR2 SYGVNS. The CDR3 has 14 amino acids. V trimming: 4 bases; J trimming: 6 bases; junction bases outside the gene matches: 8. CDR3 amino acids: CASSAREGGDGYTF. CDR3 bases: TGTGCCAGCAGTGCCCGGGAAGGGGGCGATGGCTACACCTTC.

The sample holds a few counts of this clonotype. The chain couples TRBV24-1 to TRBJ2-5, with 8 bases fitting TRBD2. Germline V gene sequence: CDR1 KGHDR, CDR2 SFDVKD. The J segment lost 5 bases and the V segment lost 3 bases, leaving 10 bases of the junction unmatched. This CDR3 comprises 16 residues. CDR3 nucleotide sequence: TGTGCCACCAGTGATGAATCCGCTAGCGGGTTGGAGACCCAGTACTTC. It encodes CATSDESASGLETQYF.

The chain links TRBV20-1 to TRBJ1-2; no clear D. The CDR3 runs to 13 residues. Germline-derived CDR1 and CDR2 are DFQATT and SNEGSKA (reference sequence). The CDR3 loop reads CSALRVSDYGYTF. DNA of the CDR3: TGCAGCGCTTTGAGGGTTTCAGATTATGGCTACACCTTC.

This clonotype has more than one count but fewer than ten. The CDR3 spells CASSFVAGYNEQFF. CDR3 in DNA: TGTGCCAGCAGTTTCGTAGCGGGGTACAATGAGCAGTTCTTC. V is TRBV12-3 or TRBV12-4 and J is TRBJ2-1; the match to TRBD2 covers 8 bases. This CDR3 comprises 14 residues. Trimming at V came to 3 bases and at J to 4 bases, leaving 2 bases not matched to a gene.

The sample holds a few counts of this clonotype. The chain uses TRBV12-3 or TRBV12-4 and TRBJ2-3; D is ambiguous. This CDR3 is 15 amino acids long. V gave up 1 base and J gave up 7 bases, with 15 bases separating them. CDR3 DNA sequence: TGTGCCAGCAGTTTAGGAGCCGCTGGGGTGAATACGCAGTATTTT. Translation gives CASSLGAAGVNTQYF.

V and J are TRBV25-1 and TRBJ1-2; tentative D call: TRBD1 (6 bases). V was pared by 7 bases and J by 3 bases, with 18 bases between. The CDR3 length is 15 residues. Germline assignment: CDR1 MGHDK and CDR2 SYGVNS. The CDR3 region has the DNA TGTGCCAGCACCGAAGGGGGGGGCGGGGACTATGGCTACACCTTC. Protein product: CASTEGGGGDYGYTF.

The chain has TRBV29-1 and TRBJ1-4; TRBD1 might be the D (6 bases). V was pared by 3 bases and J by 8 bases, with 22 bases between. The CDR3 has 16 amino acids. Germline V gene lookup returns CDR1 SQVTM and CDR2 ANQGSEA. The CDR3 loop is CSVDGWGQGRKEKLFF. CDR3 nucleotide sequence: TGCAGCGTTGATGGCTGGGGGCAGGGGCGCAAGGAAAAACTGTTTTTT.

V gene TRBV4-3 combines with J gene TRBJ1-2, with 7 bases fitting TRBD1. CDR3 size: 14 residues. Trimming took 4 bases from V and 4 from J; bases not matched to a gene: 6. Germline V CDR1 and CDR2: LGHNA, YSLEER. DNA for the CDR3: TGCGCCAGCAGCCCGCGGGACAGCTTCTATGGCTACACCTTC. Amino acids: CASSPRDSFYGYTF.

The J gene is TRBJ2-2, the V gene TRBV2; D is undetermined. V gave up 7 bases and J gave up 5 bases, with 14 bases separating them. The CDR3 sequence is 14 residues long. Germline V gene data show CDR1 as SNHLY and CDR2 as FYNNEI. Here the CDR3 DNA reads TGTGCCAGCATTCTAGAAAGCGCGACCGGGGAGCTGTTTTTT. It encodes CASILESATGELFF. The whole variable domain, filled in from reference TRBV2 and TRBJ2-2, reads EPEVTQTPSHQVTQMGQEVILRCVPISNHLYFYWYRQILGQKVEFLVSFYNNEISEKSEIFDDQFSVERPDGSNFTLKIRSTKLEDSAMYFCASILESATGELFFGEGSRLTVL.

This clonotype was seen more than once but under ten times. V and J are TRBV15 and TRBJ2-5; a possible D gene is TRBD2 (6 bases). Trimming took 0 bases from V and 4 from J, leaving 15 bases between them. CDR3 length: 16 residues. In germline, CDR1 is LNHNV, CDR2 YYDKDF (reference sequence). The CDR3 spells CATSRDPGSGRETQYF. The CDR3 region has the DNA TGTGCCACCAGCAGAGATCCAGGGAGCGGGCGAGAGACCCAGTACTTC.

The V call is TRBV2, the J call TRBJ1-1, with 10 bases aligning to TRBD1. The CDR3 contains 15 residues. V was pared by 4 bases and J by 4 bases, with 6 bases of the junction left unmatched. Per germline, CDR1 SNHLY and CDR2 FYNNEI. This CDR3 is CASSGQGAISTEAFF. The CDR3 DNA sequence: TGTGCCAGCAGTGGACAGGGGGCTATATCCACTGAAGCTTTCTTT.

The chain recombines TRBV4-3 with TRBJ2-1, with 7 bases matching TRBD1. The CDR3 is 16 amino acids. The V segment lost 3 bases and the J segment 2 bases; nucleotides outside the gene matches: 7. Germline V gene sequence: CDR1 LGHNA, CDR2 YSLEER. The CDR3 loop reads CASSQEKRGPYNEQFF. The CDR3, as DNA: TGCGCCAGCAGCCAGGAAAAAAGGGGGCCCTACAATGAGCAGTTCTTC.

The J gene is TRBJ1-5, the V gene TRBV10-3, with D perhaps TRBD1 (6 bases). The CDR3 spans 14 residues. Between the trimmed V and J ends, which lost 4 bases and 1 base, there was a span of 8 bases. CDR1 and CDR2 (germline): ENHRY, SYGVKD. The CDR3 DNA reads TGTGCCATCAGTGGTGGACAGAGCAATCAGCCCCAGCATTTT. Encoded protein: CAISGGQSNQPQHF.

The genes are TRBV20-1 and TRBJ2-1; no reliable D call. The V and J ends lost 1 base and 6 bases respectively, with 10 bases between them. This CDR3 is built from 13 residues. CDR1 is DFQATT and CDR2 is SNEGSKA in the germline V gene (reference sequence). The CDR3 DNA is TGCAGTGCTAGAGGTCGGGTAGGCAATGAGCAGTTCTTC. Protein sequence: CSARGRVGNEQFF.

With respect to this clonotype: The junction differs from germline at one of its ends, possibly a read error. V is TRBV4-1 and J is TRBJ1-1, with 7 bases matching TRBD1. Germline V gives CDR1 MGHRA, CDR2 YSYEKL. CDR3 length: 14 amino acids. CDR3: CSSSQPTGRTEAFF. CDR3 sequence (DNA): TGCTCCAGCAGCCAACCGACAGGGCGCACTGAAGCTTTCTTT.

In the case of this clonotype: This likely comes from a read error, as the CDR3 has no conserved phenylalanine or tryptophan at its end. V is TRBV15 and J is TRBJ2-7; 10 nucleotides line up with TRBD1. This CDR3 has 17 residues. V gave up 0 bases and J gave up 7 bases; unmatched junction bases: 12. The germline V gene has CDR1 LNHNV and CDR2 YYDKDF (reference sequence). CDR3 loop: CATSRDRDGQGGLEQYL. Here the CDR3 DNA reads TGTGCCACCAGCAGAGATCGCGATGGACAGGGGGGATTGGAGCAGTACTTA.

The CDR3 DNA follows: TGTGCCAGCAGTGAAGGAGGGGCCGAGACCCAGTACTTC. Residues: CASSEGGAETQYF. V gene TRBV2 combines with J gene TRBJ2-5, with D perhaps matching TRBD1 or TRBD2 (5 bases each). From germline, CDR1 is SNHLY and CDR2 FYNNEI. Trimming shortened V by 1 base and J by 5 bases, and 8 bases separated the two germline ends. The CDR3 has 13 amino acids. Looking up the rest from reference TRBV2 and TRBJ2-5 gives the full variable domain: EPEVTQTPSHQVTQMGQEVILRCVPISNHLYFYWYRQILGQKVEFLVSFYNNEISEKSEIFDDQFSVERPDGSNFTLKIRSTKLEDSAMYFCASSEGGAETQYFGPGTRLLVL.

The sample holds one count of this clonotype. The chain combines TRBV5-1 with TRBJ2-2, with 8 positions matching TRBD1. Unmatched junction bases numbered 2, after V lost 3 bases and J lost 1 base. CDR1 and CDR2 from the germline V gene are SGHRS and YFSETQ. The CDR3 runs 15 residues. Written as DNA, the CDR3 is TGCGCCAGCAGCTGCGGGACAGGGAACACCGGGGAGCTGTTTTTT. Protein sequence: CASSCGTGNTGELFF.

This clonotype was recorded a few times. The gene calls are TRBV4-1 and TRBJ2-1; TRBD1 is a possible D gene (5 bases). Germline V gene lookup returns CDR1 MGHRA and CDR2 YSYEKL. The V gene lost 4 bases and the J gene lost 4 bases, with 14 bases spanning the gap. The CDR3 is made up of 15 amino acids. The CDR3 reads CASSLGAVSYNEQFF. The DNA of the CDR3 is TGCGCCAGCAGCCTAGGGGCGGTGTCATACAATGAGCAGTTCTTC.

This clonotype was seen a few times. V usage is TRBV18 and J usage is TRBJ2-5; D gene unclear. The J call may be faulty, since TRBJ2-1 better matches the DNA end. The CDR3 runs to 13 residues. CDR1 is KGHSH and CDR2 is LQKENI in the germline V gene. The CDR3 DNA sequence: TGTGCCAGCTCACCCGGATTGAACGATGAGCAGTTCTTC. It encodes CASSPGLNDEQFF.

This clonotype was seen a few times. This chain links TRBV13 with TRBJ2-3; no reliable D call. The CDR3 runs 14 residues. The germline V gene has CDR1 PRHDT and CDR2 FYEKMQ (reference sequence). Trimming removed 6 bases from V and 8 bases from J, with 18 bases in between. The CDR3 loop is CASSYNLEPGTQYF. In DNA, the CDR3 is TGTGCCAGCAGTTACAATCTAGAACCGGGTACGCAGTATTTT.

This clonotype has only a few counts. The chain couples TRBV3-1 to TRBJ2-5, with a tentative D call TRBD2 (6 bases). The CDR3 sequence is 16 residues long. Germline V lookup: CDR1 LGHDT, CDR2 YNNKEL (reference sequence). V lost 0 bases to trimming and J lost 5 bases, with 16 bases between them. CDR3 loop: CASSQDDHEREETQYF. The CDR3 DNA follows: TGTGCCAGCAGCCAAGATGATCATGAACGGGAGGAGACCCAGTACTTC.

The gene calls are TRBV14 and TRBJ2-5; D is unclear. TRBJ2-7 matches the DNA end more closely, so the J call is doubtful. The CDR3 runs 13 residues. The germline CDR1 and CDR2 sequences are SGHDN and FVKESK. In DNA, the CDR3 is TGTGCCAGCAGCCAAGGGCCATTCTACGAGCAGTACTTC. This gives the protein CASSQGPFYEQYF.

On this clonotype: Sequence at one end of the junction differs from germline and may be a read error. CDR3 in amino acids: CAVSEQTTSTEAFF. The CDR3 DNA reads as TGTGCCGTCAGTGAACAGACAACGAGCACTGAAGCTTTCTTT. The V call is TRBV10-3, the J call TRBJ1-1; D is uncertain. Germline CDR1 ENHRY, CDR2 SYGVKD. This CDR3 has 14 amino acids.

The sample holds a few counts of this clonotype. The V and J genes are TRBV12-3 or TRBV12-4 and TRBJ2-7, with D tentatively TRBD2 (5 bases). The V end lost 6 bases, the J end lost 2 bases, and 17 bases lay between the germline ends. This CDR3 region has 15 residues. The CDR3 DNA is TGTGCCAGCAGCCCATCCCTAGCATTCCCCTACGAGCAGTACTTC. Its protein is CASSPSLAFPYEQYF.

This clonotype was seen only a few times. The chain is built from TRBV3-1 and TRBJ2-7, with 7 bases lining up with TRBD2. V was clipped by 4 bases and J by 2 bases; unmatched bases: 8. Germline V gene data show CDR1 as LGHDT and CDR2 as YNNKEL (reference sequence). The CDR3 runs 15 residues. The CDR3 spells CASSLGDGRTYEQYF. CDR3 nucleotide sequence: TGTGCCAGCAGCCTAGGGGACGGGAGGACCTACGAGCAGTACTTC.

The J gene is TRBJ2-5, the V gene TRBV9; D is perhaps TRBD1 (6 bases). CDR3 length equals 14 residues. Germline CDR1 SGDLS, CDR2 YYNGEE. With 4 bases removed from V and 5 bases from J, the gap between germline ends came to 15 bases. The CDR3 loop is CASSPRTDMETQYF. The CDR3 region has the DNA TGTGCCAGCAGCCCAAGGACAGATATGGAGACCCAGTACTTC.